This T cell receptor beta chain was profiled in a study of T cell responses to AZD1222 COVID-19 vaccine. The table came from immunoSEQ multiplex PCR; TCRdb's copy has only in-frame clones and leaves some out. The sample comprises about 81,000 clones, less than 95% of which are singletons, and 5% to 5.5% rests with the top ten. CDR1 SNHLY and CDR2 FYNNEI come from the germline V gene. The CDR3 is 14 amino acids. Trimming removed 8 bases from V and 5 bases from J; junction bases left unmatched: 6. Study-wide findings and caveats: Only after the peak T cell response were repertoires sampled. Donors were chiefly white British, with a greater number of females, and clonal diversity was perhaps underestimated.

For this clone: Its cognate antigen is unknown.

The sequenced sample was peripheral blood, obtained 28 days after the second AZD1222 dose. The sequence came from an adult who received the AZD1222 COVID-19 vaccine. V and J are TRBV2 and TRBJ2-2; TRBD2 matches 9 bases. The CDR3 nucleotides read TGTGCCAGCTTGGCGGGGGGGATAACCGGGGAGCTGTTTTTT. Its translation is CASLAGGITGELFF. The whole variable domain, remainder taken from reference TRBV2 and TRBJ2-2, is EPEVTQTPSHQVTQMGQEVILRCVPISNHLYFYWYRQILGQKVEFLVSFYNNEISEKSEIFDDQFSVERPDGSNFTLKIRSTKLEDSAMYFCASLAGGITGELFFGEGSRLTVL.